These 25 T cell receptor beta chains share one sample of origin, sequenced in a study of shared T cell receptors in the human thymus. The assay was immunoSEQ multiplex PCR, and TCRdb's table has in-frame clones only and misses some. The data hold 720,000 or so clones, with approximately 85% observed a single time. These records were also assigned to another study, of human thymus T cells.

Sequenced material: thymocytes. These receptors all come from a girl under two years old with a congenital heart defect.

The chain carries TRBV10-2 and TRBJ1-1; a weak D match, TRBD1 (5 bases). The ends were cut back, 6 bases at V and 1 base at J, with 21 bases in the middle. CDR3 size: 17 residues. Germline CDR1 reads WSHSY; CDR2 reads SAAADI. The CDR3 bases are TGCGCCAGCAGGGGGTTTTCGGACACGGGAGGGAACACTGAAGCTTTCTTT. Its protein product is CASRGFSDTGGNTEAFF.

This sequence joins TRBV13 and TRBJ1-1, with 9 bases aligning to TRBD1. Losses at the gene ends were 3 bases for V and 5 bases for J; bases not matched to a gene: 10. The CDR3 is 16 amino acids. CDR1 and CDR2 (germline): PRHDT, FYEKMQ (reference sequence). The CDR3 loop is CASSFNKQGARTEAFF. The CDR3 bases are TGTGCCAGCAGCTTTAACAAACAGGGGGCGCGGACTGAAGCTTTCTTT.

This clone has just one count. The chain joins TRBV14 to TRBJ2-5; weak D call: TRBD2 (6 bases). Deletions cut 0 bases from V and 8 bases from J, with 19 bases between. The V gene's germline CDR1 is SGHDN and CDR2 FVKESK. This CDR3 region has 16 residues. The chain's CDR3 is CASSQDSGSEGSTQYF. DNA of the CDR3: TGTGCCAGCAGCCAAGATTCCGGTTCGGAGGGGTCAACCCAGTACTTC.

V gene TRBV7-6 combines with J gene TRBJ2-2; D perhaps matches TRBD2 (5 bases). The CDR3 length is 16 residues. Trimming took 4 bases from V and 0 from J, leaving 12 bases between them. CDR1 SGHVS and CDR2 FNYEAQ come from the germline V gene. CDR3 residues: CASSSQRGANTGELFF. DNA of the CDR3: TGTGCCAGCAGCTCCCAACGGGGAGCGAACACCGGGGAGCTGTTTTTT.

This clone was observed a handful of times. The chain joins TRBV5-6 to TRBJ1-5, with D perhaps matching TRBD1 (6 bases). V lost 3 bases and J 7 bases, leaving 26 bases between the germline ends. Germline assignment: CDR1 SGHDT and CDR2 YYEEEE. CDR3 length: 18 residues. The CDR3 DNA reads as TGTGCCAGCAGCTCGCATGGCTCAGGGGAGCTAAAAGGACAGCCCCAGCATTTT. Protein product: CASSSHGSGELKGQPQHF.

This chain links TRBV2 with TRBJ1-2, with no clear D. The CDR3 runs to 12 residues. V was pared by 8 bases and J by 6 bases, with 13 bases between. Germline-derived CDR1 and CDR2 are SNHLY and FYNNEI. As DNA, the CDR3 is TGTGCCAGCTCAGGTAACATGAATGGCTACACCTTC. The encoded protein is CASSGNMNGYTF. The variable domain in full, completed from reference TRBV2 and TRBJ1-2, reads EPEVTQTPSHQVTQMGQEVILRCVPISNHLYFYWYRQILGQKVEFLVSFYNNEISEKSEIFDDQFSVERPDGSNFTLKIRSTKLEDSAMYFCASSGNMNGYTFGSGTRLTVV.

CDR3 bases: TGTGCCAGCAGTTCGACAGGGGGGCCTGGAAACACCATATATTTT. It is translated as CASSSTGGPGNTIYF. The rearrangement uses TRBV6-1 and TRBJ1-3; 9 nucleotides line up with TRBD1. The germline CDR1 and CDR2 sequences are MNHNS and SASEGT. The CDR3 contains 15 residues. The J segment lost 2 bases and the V segment lost 5 bases, leaving 4 bases of the junction unmatched.

V is TRBV14 and J is TRBJ2-7, with D possibly being TRBD2 (7 bases). The CDR3 is 14 amino acids. Germline assignment: CDR1 SGHDN and CDR2 FVKESK. Trimming cost V 0 bases and J 4 bases, with 10 bases left between them. In DNA form, the CDR3 reads TGTGCCAGCAGCCAAGAACAGGGAGGGTACGAGCAGTACTTC. Translating gives CASSQEQGGYEQYF.

The CDR3 coding sequence is TGTGCCAGCAGGGCTACGGGATCCTCTGGAAACACCATATATTTT. Translated, it gives CASRATGSSGNTIYF. The chain couples TRBV7-9 to TRBJ1-3; D not certain. The V and J ends lost 6 bases and 0 bases respectively, with 12 bases between them. CDR3 length: 15 amino acids. Germline values: CDR1 SEHNR, CDR2 FQNEAQ (reference sequence).

This sequence joins TRBV5-1 and TRBJ2-6; 8 positions match TRBD1. Trimming removed 1 base from V and 0 bases from J; junction bases left unmatched: 24. From germline, CDR1 is SGHRS and CDR2 YFSETQ. CDR3 size: 24 residues. CDR3 DNA sequence: TGCGCCAGCAGCTTGTGGGGTTGGGGGCCAGGGGGCAGTTACTCCACCTCTGGGGCCAACGTCCTGACTTTC. This sequence encodes CASSLWGWGPGGSYSTSGANVLTF. Full variable domain (remainder filled in from reference TRBV5-1 and TRBJ2-6): KAGVTQTPRYLIKTRGQQVTLSCSPISGHRSVSWYQQTPGQGLQFLFEYFSETQRNKGNFPGRFSGRQFSNSRSEMNVSTLELGDSALYLCASSLWGWGPGGSYSTSGANVLTFGAGSRLTVL.

The chain couples TRBV29-1 to TRBJ2-3, with TRBD2 matching over 15 bases. The CDR3 extends over 23 amino acids. Looked up from germline, CDR1 is SQVTM and CDR2 is ANQGSEA. The J segment lost 0 bases and the V segment lost 2 bases, leaving 21 bases of the junction unmatched. CDR3 bases: TGCAGCGTTGAATTGCGGGGGCGAACCCTTGGACTAGCGGGGGGGCTTAGCACAGATACGCAGTATTTT. It yields the protein CSVELRGRTLGLAGGLSTDTQYF.

This chain connects TRBV4-3 to TRBJ1-1; D gene uncertain. Per germline, CDR1 LGHNA and CDR2 YSLEER. V dropped 2 bases and J dropped 0 bases, with 4 bases sitting between them. CDR3 length: 13 residues. The CDR3 loop reads CASSQNMNTEAFF. The DNA for the CDR3 is TGCGCCAGCAGCCAAAACATGAACACTGAAGCTTTCTTT.

This clone was seen a handful of times. The chain carries TRBV19 and TRBJ2-2; weak D call: TRBD1 (6 bases). Trimming pared 5 bases from V and 3 bases from J, leaving 19 bases between. This CDR3 spans 17 amino acids. CDR1 and CDR2 (germline): LNHDA, SQIVND (reference sequence). DNA of the CDR3: TGTGCCAGTAGTGTGTACTGGGGGCGAGGTGACACCGGGGAGCTGTTTTTT. Residues: CASSVYWGRGDTGELFF.

V usage is TRBV4-1 and J usage is TRBJ1-2, with 9 bases fitting TRBD1. In germline, CDR1 is MGHRA, CDR2 YSYEKL. The CDR3 covers 17 residues. V was pared by 3 bases and J by 4 bases, with 12 bases of the junction left unmatched. The CDR3 DNA is TGCGCCAGCAGCCAGCCTGTAAGGACAGGGGCAGTCTATGGCTACACCTTC. Protein product: CASSQPVRTGAVYGYTF.

The chain employs TRBV29-1 and TRBJ2-5; maybe TRBD1 (6 bases). The J call could be wrong; TRBJ2-7 is a better fit for the DNA end. This CDR3 has 16 residues. CDR1 and CDR2 (germline): SQVTM, ANQGSEA. In DNA, the CDR3 is TGCAGCGTTGAAGGTGGGGAAGGACAGTCCTCCTACGAGCAGTACTTC. Protein sequence: CSVEGGEGQSSYEQYF.

The rearrangement joins TRBV6-1 to TRBJ2-3; D might be TRBD1 (7 bases). The germline V gene encodes CDR1 MNHNS and CDR2 SASEGT. This CDR3 has 15 residues. Deletions cut 9 bases from V and 9 bases from J, with 25 bases between. The CDR3, as DNA: TGTGCCAGTTCGATGGAGGGGGCCCACACGAAAACGCAGTATTTT. It codes for CASSMEGAHTKTQYF.

The rearrangement links TRBV4-2 to TRBJ2-1; D not resolved. Per the germline V gene, CDR1 is LGHNA and CDR2 is YNFKEQ. The CDR3 has 19 residues. V gave up 0 bases and J gave up 0 bases, with 18 bases separating them. The CDR3 DNA reads TGTGCCAGCAGCCAAGAGTTCTGTTATTGGCGGAACTCCTACAATGAGCAGTTCTTC. This translates into CASSQEFCYWRNSYNEQFF.

The genes are TRBV18 and TRBJ1-1; D is unresolved. The CDR3 is 15 amino acids. The germline V gene has CDR1 KGHSH and CDR2 LQKENI. Trimming left V 0 bases short and J 6 bases short, with 14 bases between. The CDR3 nucleotides are TGTGCCAGCTCACCACCGGATTCGGCGGGAGCTGAAGCTTTCTTT. This translates into CASSPPDSAGAEAFF.

The J gene is TRBJ2-1, the V gene TRBV6-6; 8 nucleotides agree with TRBD1. V was clipped by 7 bases and J by 7 bases; unmatched bases: 6. The CDR3 has 13 residues. The V gene's germline CDR1 is MNHNY and CDR2 SVGAGI (reference sequence). CDR3: CASNPGGVNEQFF. CDR3 coding DNA: TGTGCCAGCAATCCAGGGGGCGTAAATGAGCAGTTCTTC.

The chain combines TRBV7-8 with TRBJ1-2; tentatively, D is TRBD1 (5 bases). The length of the CDR3 is 13 residues. Germline CDR1 and CDR2: SGHVS and FQNEAQ. The germline V and J ends were trimmed by 3 bases and 4 bases, with 9 bases remaining between them. The CDR3, as DNA: TGTGCCAGCAGCTTCAGGGCCAGCTATGGCTACACCTTC. This codes for CASSFRASYGYTF.

The chain recombines TRBV5-1 with TRBJ1-2; D remains ambiguous. Germline loops: CDR1 SGHRS, CDR2 YFSETQ. CDR3 length: 14 amino acids. V was clipped by 0 bases and J by 4 bases, with 10 bases between them. DNA of the CDR3: TGCGCCAGCAGCTTGGATGGCAGAAGCTATGGCTACACCTTC. Translation: CASSLDGRSYGYTF.

The chain recombines TRBV6-1 with TRBJ2-5, with 10 bases aligning to TRBD2. CDR3 size: 15 residues. V dropped 4 bases and J dropped 4; count of bases not matched to a gene: 6. Germline V lookup: CDR1 MNHNS, CDR2 SASEGT. CDR3: CASSVIAGGRETQYF. In DNA, the CDR3 is TGTGCCAGCAGTGTAATAGCGGGGGGCAGAGAGACCCAGTACTTC.

This chain links TRBV4-3 with TRBJ1-1, with TRBD1 matching over 10 bases. The length of the CDR3 is 19 residues. CDR1 and CDR2 from the germline V gene are LGHNA and YSLEER. J gave up 1 base and V 0 bases, and 11 bases lay outside the gene matches. This CDR3 reads CASSQELPGQGPQNTEAFF. CDR3 sequence (DNA): TGCGCCAGCAGCCAAGAATTGCCGGGACAGGGGCCACAGAACACTGAAGCTTTCTTT.

For the CDR3, the DNA is TGTGCCTGGAGTGAACATTCCCTCTCTGGAAACACCATATATTTT. It is translated as CAWSEHSLSGNTIYF. The genes are TRBV30 and TRBJ1-3; D ambiguous. The CDR3 consists of 15 residues. Between the trimmed V and J ends, which lost 1 base and 0 bases, there was a span of 10 bases. Germline values: CDR1 GTSNPN, CDR2 SVGIG (reference sequence).

V is TRBV25-1 and J is TRBJ1-3; TRBD1 is a possible D gene (5 bases). Trimming stripped 3 bases from V and 0 bases from J, with 9 bases between. This CDR3 contains 15 residues. Germline CDR1 MGHDK, CDR2 SYGVNS. This CDR3 is CASSDRQLSGNTIYF. The CDR3 bases are TGTGCCAGCAGTGACAGACAGCTCTCTGGAAACACCATATATTTT.